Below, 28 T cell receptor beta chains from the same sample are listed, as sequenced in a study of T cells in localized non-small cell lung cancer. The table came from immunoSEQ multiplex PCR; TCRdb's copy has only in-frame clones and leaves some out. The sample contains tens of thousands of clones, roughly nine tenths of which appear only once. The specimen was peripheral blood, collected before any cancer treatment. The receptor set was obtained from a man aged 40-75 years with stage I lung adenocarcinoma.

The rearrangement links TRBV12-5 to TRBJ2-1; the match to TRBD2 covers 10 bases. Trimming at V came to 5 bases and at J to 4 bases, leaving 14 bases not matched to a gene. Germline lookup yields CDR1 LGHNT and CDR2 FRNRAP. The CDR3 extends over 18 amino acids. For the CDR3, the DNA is TGTGCTAGTGGTGATCAAGGTCTAGCGGGAGTTTCTTACAATGAGCAGTTCTTC. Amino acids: CASGDQGLAGVSYNEQFF.

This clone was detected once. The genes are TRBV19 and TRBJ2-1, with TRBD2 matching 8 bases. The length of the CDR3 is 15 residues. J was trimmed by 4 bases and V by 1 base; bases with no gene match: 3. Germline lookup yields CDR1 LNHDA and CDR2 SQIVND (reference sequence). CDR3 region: CASSIGGRWYNEQFF. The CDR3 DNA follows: TGTGCCAGTAGTATAGGCGGGAGGTGGTACAATGAGCAGTTCTTC.

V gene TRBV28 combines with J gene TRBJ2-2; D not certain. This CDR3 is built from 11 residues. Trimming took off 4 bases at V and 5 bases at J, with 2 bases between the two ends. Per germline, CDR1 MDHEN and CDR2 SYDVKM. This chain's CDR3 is CASSSTGELFF. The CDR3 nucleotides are TGTGCCAGCAGTTCTACCGGGGAGCTGTTTTTT.

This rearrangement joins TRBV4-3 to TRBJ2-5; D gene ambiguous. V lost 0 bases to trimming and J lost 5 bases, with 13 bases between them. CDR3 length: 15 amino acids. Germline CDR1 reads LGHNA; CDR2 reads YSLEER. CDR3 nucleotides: TGCGCCAGCAGCCAAGATCTTGCCCGACCCGAGACCCAGTACTTC. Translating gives CASSQDLARPETQYF.

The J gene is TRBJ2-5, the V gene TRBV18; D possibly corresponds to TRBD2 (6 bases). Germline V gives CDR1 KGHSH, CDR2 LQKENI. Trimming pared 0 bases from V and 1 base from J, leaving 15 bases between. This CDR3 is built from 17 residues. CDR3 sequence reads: CASSPPRLGSGQETQYF. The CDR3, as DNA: TGTGCCAGCTCACCACCCCGGCTCGGTAGCGGCCAAGAGACCCAGTACTTC.

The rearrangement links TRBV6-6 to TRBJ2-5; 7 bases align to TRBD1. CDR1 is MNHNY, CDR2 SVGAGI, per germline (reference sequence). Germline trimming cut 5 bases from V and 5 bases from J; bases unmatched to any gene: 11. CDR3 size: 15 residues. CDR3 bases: TGTGCCAGCAGTATAGGACAGGCACCTAGGGAGACCCAGTACTTC. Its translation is CASSIGQAPRETQYF.

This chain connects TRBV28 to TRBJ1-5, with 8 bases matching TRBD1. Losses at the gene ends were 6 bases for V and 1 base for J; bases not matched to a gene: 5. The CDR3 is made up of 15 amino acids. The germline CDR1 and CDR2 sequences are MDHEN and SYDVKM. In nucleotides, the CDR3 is TGTGCCAGCAGGGGACAGGAGGTCAGCAATCAGCCCCAGCATTTT. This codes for CASRGQEVSNQPQHF.

CDR3 loop: CSVGNRGVTEAFF. CDR3 nucleotide sequence: TGCAGCGTTGGAAACAGGGGCGTCACTGAAGCTTTCTTT. V gene TRBV29-1 combines with J gene TRBJ1-1; 7 nucleotides agree with TRBD1. Germline loops: CDR1 SQVTM, CDR2 ANQGSEA. V dropped 4 bases and J dropped 4; count of bases not matched to a gene: 6. The CDR3 covers 13 residues.

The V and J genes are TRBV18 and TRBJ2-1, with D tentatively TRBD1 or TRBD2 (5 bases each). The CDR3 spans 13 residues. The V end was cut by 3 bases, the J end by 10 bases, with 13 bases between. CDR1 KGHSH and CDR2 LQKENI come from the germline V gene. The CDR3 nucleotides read TGTGCCAGCTCACCGGGACCCGCCACGGAGCAGTTCTTC. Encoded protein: CASSPGPATEQFF.

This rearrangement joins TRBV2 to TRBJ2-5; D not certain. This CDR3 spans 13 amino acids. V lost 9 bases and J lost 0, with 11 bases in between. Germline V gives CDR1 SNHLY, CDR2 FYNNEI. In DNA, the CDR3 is TGTGCCAGTCACCTACGGTACCAAGAGACCCAGTACTTC. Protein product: CASHLRYQETQYF.

The CDR3 reads CASSRAPMGETQYF. For the CDR3, the DNA is TGTGCCAGCAGTCGTGCTCCGATGGGAGAGACCCAGTACTTC. This sequence joins TRBV7-8 and TRBJ2-5; D remains unclear. Between the trimmed V and J ends, which lost 6 bases and 4 bases, there was a span of 15 bases. CDR1 is SGHVS and CDR2 is FQNEAQ in the germline V gene. The CDR3 is 14 residues long.

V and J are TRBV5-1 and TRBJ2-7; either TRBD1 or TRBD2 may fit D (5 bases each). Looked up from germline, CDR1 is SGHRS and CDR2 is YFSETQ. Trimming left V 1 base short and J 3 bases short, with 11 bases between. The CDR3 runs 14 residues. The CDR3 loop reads CASSLTGLIYEQYF. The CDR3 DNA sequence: TGCGCCAGCAGCTTGACGGGGCTAATCTACGAGCAGTACTTC.

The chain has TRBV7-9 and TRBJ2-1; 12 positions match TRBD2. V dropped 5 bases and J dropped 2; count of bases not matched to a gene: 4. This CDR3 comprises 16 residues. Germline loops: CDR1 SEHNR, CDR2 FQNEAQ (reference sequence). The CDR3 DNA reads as TGTGCCAGCAGCCCCGGACTAGCGGGAACCTACAATGAGCAGTTCTTC. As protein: CASSPGLAGTYNEQFF.

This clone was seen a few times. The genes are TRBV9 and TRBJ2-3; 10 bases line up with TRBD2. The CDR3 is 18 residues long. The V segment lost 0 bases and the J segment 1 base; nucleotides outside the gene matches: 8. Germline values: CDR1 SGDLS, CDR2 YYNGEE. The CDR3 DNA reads TGTGCCAGCAGCGTAGGCCATAGCGGGAGGCGGGGCACAGATACGCAGTATTTT. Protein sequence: CASSVGHSGRRGTDTQYF.

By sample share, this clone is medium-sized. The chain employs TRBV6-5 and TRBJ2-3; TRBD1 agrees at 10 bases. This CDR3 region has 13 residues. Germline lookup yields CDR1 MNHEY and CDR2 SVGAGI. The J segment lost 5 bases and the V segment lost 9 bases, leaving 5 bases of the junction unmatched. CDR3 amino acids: CASRTGGEDTQYF. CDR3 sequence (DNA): TGTGCCAGTAGGACAGGGGGTGAAGATACGCAGTATTTT.

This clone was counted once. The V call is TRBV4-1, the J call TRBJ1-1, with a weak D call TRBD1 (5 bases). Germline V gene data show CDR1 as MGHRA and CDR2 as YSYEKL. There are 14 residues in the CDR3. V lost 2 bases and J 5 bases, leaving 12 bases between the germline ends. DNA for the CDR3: TGCGCCAGCAGCCAATGGGCCGGGGGAACTGAAGCTTTCTTT. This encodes CASSQWAGGTEAFF.

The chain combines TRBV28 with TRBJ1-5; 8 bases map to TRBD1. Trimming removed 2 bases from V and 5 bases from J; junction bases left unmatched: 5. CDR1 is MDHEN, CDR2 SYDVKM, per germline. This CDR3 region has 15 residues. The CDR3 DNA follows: TGTGCCAGCAGTTTACCCAGGGGGCGCGATCAGCCCCAGCATTTT. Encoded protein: CASSLPRGRDQPQHF.

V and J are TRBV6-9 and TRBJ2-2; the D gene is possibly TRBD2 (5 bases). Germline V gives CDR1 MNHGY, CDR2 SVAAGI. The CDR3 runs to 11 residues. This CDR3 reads CGIGITGELFF. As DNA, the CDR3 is TGTGGTATCGGGATTACCGGGGAGCTGTTTTTT.

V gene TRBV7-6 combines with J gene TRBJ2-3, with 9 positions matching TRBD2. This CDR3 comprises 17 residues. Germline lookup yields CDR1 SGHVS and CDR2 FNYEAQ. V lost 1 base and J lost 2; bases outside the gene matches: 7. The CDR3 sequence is CASSLVPREGPTDTQYF. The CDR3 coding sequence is TGTGCCAGCAGCTTAGTTCCGCGGGAGGGCCCCACAGATACGCAGTATTTT.

The CDR3 DNA is TGCGCCAGCAGCCAAGATACGTCTAGGGGTTTGCGCGAGCAGTACTTC. This sequence encodes CASSQDTSRGLREQYF. V and J are TRBV4-1 and TRBJ2-7; possibly TRBD1 for D (5 bases). The CDR3 loop spans 16 amino acids. From germline, CDR1 is MGHRA and CDR2 YSYEKL. Trimming stripped 0 bases from V and 6 bases from J, with 18 bases between.

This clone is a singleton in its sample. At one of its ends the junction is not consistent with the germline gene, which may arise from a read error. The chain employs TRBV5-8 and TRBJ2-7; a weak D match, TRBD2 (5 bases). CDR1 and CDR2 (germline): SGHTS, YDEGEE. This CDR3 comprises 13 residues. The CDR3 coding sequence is TGTGCCAGCAACTTGGGAGCGTCCTACGAGCAGTACTTC. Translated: CASNLGASYEQYF.

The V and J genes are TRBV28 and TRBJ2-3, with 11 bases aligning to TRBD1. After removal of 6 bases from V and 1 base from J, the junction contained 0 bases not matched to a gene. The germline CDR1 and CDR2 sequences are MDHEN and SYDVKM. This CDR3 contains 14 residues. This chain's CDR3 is CASRGQGGTDTQYF. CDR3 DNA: TGTGCCAGCAGGGGACAGGGGGGCACAGATACGCAGTATTTT.

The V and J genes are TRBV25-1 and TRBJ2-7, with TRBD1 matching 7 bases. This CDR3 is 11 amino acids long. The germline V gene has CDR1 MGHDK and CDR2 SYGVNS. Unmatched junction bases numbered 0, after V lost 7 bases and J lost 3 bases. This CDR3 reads CASTGGYEQYF. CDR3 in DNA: TGTGCCAGCACAGGGGGCTACGAGCAGTACTTC.

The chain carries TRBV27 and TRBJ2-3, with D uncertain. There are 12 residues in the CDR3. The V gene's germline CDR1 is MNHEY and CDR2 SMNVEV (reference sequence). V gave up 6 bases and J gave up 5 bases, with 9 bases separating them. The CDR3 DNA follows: TGTGCCAGCAGCCCCACTGGAGATACGCAGTATTTT. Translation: CASSPTGDTQYF.

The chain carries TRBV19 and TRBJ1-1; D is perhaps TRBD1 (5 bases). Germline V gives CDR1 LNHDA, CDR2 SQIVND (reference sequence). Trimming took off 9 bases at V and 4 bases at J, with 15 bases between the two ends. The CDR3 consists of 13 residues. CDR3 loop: CASWGQGGTEAFF. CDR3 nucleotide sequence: TGTGCCAGCTGGGGCCAGGGTGGCACTGAAGCTTTCTTT.

The CDR3: CASSLLGGGTADTQYF. In nucleotides, the CDR3 is TGTGCCAGCAGCCTCCTGGGCGGCGGGACAGCAGATACGCAGTATTTT. The gene calls are TRBV7-3 and TRBJ2-3; D is perhaps TRBD1 (7 bases). With 5 bases removed from V and 4 bases from J, the gap between germline ends came to 19 bases. The CDR3 has 16 amino acids. Germline CDR1 and CDR2: SGHTA and FQGTGA.

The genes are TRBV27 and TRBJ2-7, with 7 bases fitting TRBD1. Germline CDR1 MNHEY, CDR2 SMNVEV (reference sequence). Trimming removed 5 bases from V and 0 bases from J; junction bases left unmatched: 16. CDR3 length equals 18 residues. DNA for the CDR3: TGTGCCAGCAGTCCCATCTACAGACAGGGTCCGAGCTCCTACGAGCAGTACTTC. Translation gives CASSPIYRQGPSSYEQYF.

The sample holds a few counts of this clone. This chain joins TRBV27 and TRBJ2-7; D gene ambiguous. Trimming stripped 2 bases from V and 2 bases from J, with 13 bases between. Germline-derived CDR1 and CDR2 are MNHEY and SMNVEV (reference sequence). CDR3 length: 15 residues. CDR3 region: CASSLAVGPTYEQYF. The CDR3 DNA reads TGTGCCAGCAGTTTAGCGGTAGGGCCAACCTACGAGCAGTACTTC.